Below, one T cell receptor beta chain is given with its context. The antigen is unknown. At survey level, the immunoSEQ assay was run in its v3.0 version. Generated by immunoSEQ multiplex PCR, the TCRdb table keeps only in-frame clones and is missing some. This table holds about 43,000 clones, about nine tenths found once. Trimming took 4 bases from V and 5 from J, leaving 15 bases between them. Looked up from germline, CDR1 is SGHNT and CDR2 is YYREEE (reference sequence). The CDR3 has 15 residues. This sample stems from a study of long-term antiretroviral therapy in people with HIV. Points from the study as a whole: Documentation of ART adherence, viral resistance or therapy changes was absent. Repertoire dominance by clones expanded before ART was seen at all time points. Diversity remained lower than transplant donor controls, even though it increased after ART. The range of CDR3 lengths in HIV repertoires proved narrower than that found in controls.

Specimen: unsorted PBMCs, collected 0.1 years before starting antiretroviral therapy. This chain joins TRBV5-4 and TRBJ1-4, with unresolved D. The source is a woman aged 45-65 years with HIV. The CDR3 is CASSVPGSPNEKLFF. The CDR3 DNA sequence: TGTGCCAGCAGCGTACCGGGGAGCCCAAATGAAAAACTGTTTTTT.